The 8 T cell receptor beta chains listed next were all sequenced from one sample in a study of blood T cell repertoires in COVID-19 (TCRdb year 2020). Library preparation used the immunoSEQ multiplex PCR assay. TCRdb took over this immuneACCESS table, retaining in-frame rearrangements with V and J assigned. Such tables are incomplete; in checked studies, under half of the missing clones stem from an unresolved V gene, and the remainder is unexplained. The sample table records 160,000 or so clones; less than 90% of these occur just once. Of the sample, 1% to 1.5% is held by the ten largest clones. The sequencing input was PBMCs or T cells enriched from blood (not recorded which). Receptors originate from a human donor with acute COVID-19. The donor label of this sample is uncertain.

The V call is TRBV4-2, the J call TRBJ2-2, with 8 bases fitting TRBD2. The CDR3 covers 16 residues. CDR1 and CDR2 from the germline V gene are LGHNA and YNFKEQ. The trim removed 4 bases at V and 6 bases at J, leaving 10 bases unmatched. CDR3 region: CASSPSKLAGPGELFF. The CDR3 coding sequence is TGTGCCAGCAGCCCTTCTAAATTAGCGGGGCCCGGGGAGCTGTTTTTT.

The rearrangement joins TRBV7-2 to TRBJ1-2, with D perhaps matching TRBD1 (6 bases). Germline CDR1 SGHTA, CDR2 FQGNSA. CDR3 size: 14 residues. V shed 2 bases and J shed 7 bases, with 14 bases lying between them. CDR3 in amino acids: CASSLLGGTSGYTF. As DNA, the CDR3 is TGTGCCAGCAGCTTATTAGGGGGTACAAGTGGCTACACCTTC.

J is TRBJ1-4 and V is TRBV7-6, with D perhaps matching TRBD1 (5 bases). The CDR3 loop spans 15 amino acids. Germline V gene data show CDR1 as SGHVS and CDR2 as FNYEAQ. The V end lost 6 bases, the J end lost 7 bases, and 18 bases lay between the germline ends. The chain's CDR3 is CASSVRSGWGEKLFF. CDR3 DNA: TGTGCCAGCAGTGTTAGGTCAGGGTGGGGTGAAAAACTGTTTTTT.

The J gene is TRBJ1-1, the V gene TRBV29-1; D not certain. CDR1 is SQVTM and CDR2 is ANQGSEA in the germline V gene. The length of the CDR3 is 12 residues. Trimming cost V 7 bases and J 1 base, with 10 bases left between them. CDR3: CSGHTANTEAFF. The DNA for the CDR3 is TGCAGCGGGCACACAGCGAACACTGAAGCTTTCTTT.

The chain couples TRBV9 to TRBJ2-2, with TRBD2 as a possible D gene (5 bases). In germline, CDR1 is SGDLS, CDR2 YYNGEE. V was trimmed by 7 bases and J by 3 bases, leaving 10 bases between them. The CDR3 has 13 residues. The CDR3 DNA sequence: TGTGCCAGCGAGGGCAGCTACACCGGGGAGCTGTTTTTT. Residues: CASEGSYTGELFF.

The rearrangement links TRBV12-5 to TRBJ2-7; TRBD2 matches at 9 bases. V dropped 5 bases and J dropped 5; count of bases not matched to a gene: 16. The CDR3 has 17 amino acids. CDR1 is LGHNT and CDR2 is FRNRAP in the germline V gene. The CDR3 protein is CASGPPHLAGPPHEQYF. In DNA form, the CDR3 reads TGTGCTAGTGGTCCCCCCCATCTAGCGGGGCCCCCCCACGAGCAGTACTTC.

This clone turned up a few times. The gene calls are TRBV6-1 and TRBJ2-3; 10 nucleotides line up with TRBD2. The CDR3 loop spans 16 amino acids. Germline V gene sequence: CDR1 MNHNS, CDR2 SASEGT. V lost 4 bases, J lost 4 bases, and 8 bases stayed unmatched. The CDR3 sequence is CASSVLAGDTADTQYF. CDR3 DNA sequence: TGTGCCAGCAGTGTCCTAGCGGGGGATACGGCAGATACGCAGTATTTT.

The gene calls are TRBV19 and TRBJ2-5, with TRBD1 as a possible D gene (6 bases). The CDR3 covers 13 residues. Germline V gene sequence: CDR1 LNHDA, CDR2 SQIVND (reference sequence). Trimming removed 5 bases from V and 5 bases from J, with 12 bases in between. The CDR3 reads CASSPRGGETQYF. CDR3 nucleotide sequence: TGTGCCAGTAGTCCCAGGGGTGGGGAGACCCAGTACTTC.